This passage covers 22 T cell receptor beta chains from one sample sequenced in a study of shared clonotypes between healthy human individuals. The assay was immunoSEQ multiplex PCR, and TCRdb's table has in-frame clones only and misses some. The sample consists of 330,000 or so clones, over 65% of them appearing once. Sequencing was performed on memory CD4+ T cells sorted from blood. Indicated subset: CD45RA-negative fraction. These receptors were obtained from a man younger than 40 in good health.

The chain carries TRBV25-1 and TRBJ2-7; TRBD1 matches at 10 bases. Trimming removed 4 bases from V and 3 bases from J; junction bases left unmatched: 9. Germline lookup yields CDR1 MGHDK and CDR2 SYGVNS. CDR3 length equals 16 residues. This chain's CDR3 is CASSAPGTGVHYEQYF. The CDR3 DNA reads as TGTGCCAGCAGTGCCCCCGGGACAGGGGTCCACTACGAGCAGTACTTC.

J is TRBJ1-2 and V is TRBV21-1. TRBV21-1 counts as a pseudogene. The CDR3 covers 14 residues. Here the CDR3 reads CASSKAEGYYGYTF. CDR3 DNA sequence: TGTGCCAGCAGCAAAGCCGAGGGGTATTATGGCTACACCTTC.

CDR3 region: CASSLVGGRASYEQYF. In DNA form, the CDR3 reads TGTGCCAGCAGCTTAGTCGGCGGGAGGGCCTCCTACGAGCAGTACTTC. This chain links TRBV7-2 with TRBJ2-7; TRBD2 agrees at 9 bases. V gave up 1 base and J gave up 0 bases; unmatched junction bases: 4. The CDR3 loop spans 16 amino acids. Germline assignment: CDR1 SGHTA and CDR2 FQGNSA.

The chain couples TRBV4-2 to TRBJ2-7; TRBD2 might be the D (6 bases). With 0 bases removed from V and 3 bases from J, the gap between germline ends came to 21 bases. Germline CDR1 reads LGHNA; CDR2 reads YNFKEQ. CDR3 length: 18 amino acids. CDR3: CASSQDVGLKGSHYEQYF. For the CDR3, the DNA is TGTGCCAGCAGCCAAGACGTGGGACTCAAGGGGTCCCACTACGAGCAGTACTTC.

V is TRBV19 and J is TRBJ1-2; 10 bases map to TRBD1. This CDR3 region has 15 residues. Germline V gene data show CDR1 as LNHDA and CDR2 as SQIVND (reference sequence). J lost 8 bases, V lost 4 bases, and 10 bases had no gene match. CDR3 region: CASSTRTGGTAGYTF. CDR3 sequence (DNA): TGTGCCAGTAGTACCCGGACAGGGGGGACGGCGGGCTACACCTTC.

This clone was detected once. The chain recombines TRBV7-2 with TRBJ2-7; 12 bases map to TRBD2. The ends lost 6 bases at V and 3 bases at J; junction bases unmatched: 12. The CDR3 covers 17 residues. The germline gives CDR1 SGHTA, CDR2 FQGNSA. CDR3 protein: CASSRTSGAPNYYEQYF. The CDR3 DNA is TGTGCCAGCAGTAGGACTAGCGGGGCCCCCAACTACTACGAGCAGTACTTC.

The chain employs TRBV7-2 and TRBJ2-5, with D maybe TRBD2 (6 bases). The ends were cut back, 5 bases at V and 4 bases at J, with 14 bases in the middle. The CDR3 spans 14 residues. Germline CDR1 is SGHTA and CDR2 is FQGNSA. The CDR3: CASSPDYSSETQYF. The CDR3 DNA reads TGTGCCAGCAGCCCGGACTATTCATCAGAGACCCAGTACTTC. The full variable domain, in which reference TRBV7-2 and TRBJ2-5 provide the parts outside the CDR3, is GAGVSQSPSNKVTEKGKDVELRCDPISGHTALYWYRQSLGQGLEFLIYFQGNSAPDKSGLPSDRFSAERTGGSVSTLTIQRTQQEDSAVYLCASSPDYSSETQYFGPGTRLLVL.

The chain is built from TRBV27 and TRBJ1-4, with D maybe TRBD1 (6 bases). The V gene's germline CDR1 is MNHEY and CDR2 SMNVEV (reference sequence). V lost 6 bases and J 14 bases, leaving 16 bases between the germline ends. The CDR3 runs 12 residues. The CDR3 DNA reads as TGTGCCAGCAGGACCGGCGGGGGCGAGCTGTTTTTT. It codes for CASRTGGGELFF.

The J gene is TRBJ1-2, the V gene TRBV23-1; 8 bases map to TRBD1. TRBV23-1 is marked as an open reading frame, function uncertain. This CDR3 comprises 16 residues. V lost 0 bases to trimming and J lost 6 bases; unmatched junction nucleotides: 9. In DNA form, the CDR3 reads TGCGCCAGCAGTCAATCGCGGCACGGGACAGGCCATGGCTACACCTTC. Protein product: CASSQSRHGTGHGYTF.

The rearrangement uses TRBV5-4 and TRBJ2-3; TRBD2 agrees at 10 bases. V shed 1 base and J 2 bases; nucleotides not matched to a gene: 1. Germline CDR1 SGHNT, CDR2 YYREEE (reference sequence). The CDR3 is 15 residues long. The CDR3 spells CASSLTSGITDTQYF. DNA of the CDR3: TGTGCCAGCAGCTTGACTAGCGGGATCACAGATACGCAGTATTTT.

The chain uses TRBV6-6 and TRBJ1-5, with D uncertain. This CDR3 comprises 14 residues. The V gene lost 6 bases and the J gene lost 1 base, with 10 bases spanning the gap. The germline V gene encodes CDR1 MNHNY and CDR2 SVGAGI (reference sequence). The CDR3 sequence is CASRFRVSNQPQHF. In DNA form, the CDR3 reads TGTGCCAGCAGGTTTAGGGTAAGCAATCAGCCCCAGCATTTT.

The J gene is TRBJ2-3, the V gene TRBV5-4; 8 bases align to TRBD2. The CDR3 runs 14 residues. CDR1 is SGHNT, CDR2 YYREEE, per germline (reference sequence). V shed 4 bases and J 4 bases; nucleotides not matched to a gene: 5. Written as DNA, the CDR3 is TGTGCCAGCAGCCGGGGGGGTTCTGCAGATACGCAGTATTTT. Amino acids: CASSRGGSADTQYF.

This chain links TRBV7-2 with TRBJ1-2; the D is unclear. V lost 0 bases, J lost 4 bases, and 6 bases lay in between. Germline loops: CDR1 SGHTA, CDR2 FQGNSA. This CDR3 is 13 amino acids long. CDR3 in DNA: TGTGCCAGCAGCTTAGCAGGACTCTATGGCTACACCTTC. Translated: CASSLAGLYGYTF.

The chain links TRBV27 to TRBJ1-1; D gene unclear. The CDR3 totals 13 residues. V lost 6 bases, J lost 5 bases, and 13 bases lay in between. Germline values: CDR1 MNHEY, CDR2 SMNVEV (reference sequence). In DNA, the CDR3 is TGTGCCAGCAGCCGGACCCCGAGGACTGAAGCTTTCTTT. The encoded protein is CASSRTPRTEAFF.

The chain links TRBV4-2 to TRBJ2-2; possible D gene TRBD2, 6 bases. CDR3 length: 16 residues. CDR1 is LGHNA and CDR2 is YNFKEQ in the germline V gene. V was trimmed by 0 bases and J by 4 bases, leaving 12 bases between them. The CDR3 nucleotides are TGTGCCAGCAGCCAAGATCGGGGGAGTGGCACCGGGGAGCTGTTTTTT. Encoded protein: CASSQDRGSGTGELFF.

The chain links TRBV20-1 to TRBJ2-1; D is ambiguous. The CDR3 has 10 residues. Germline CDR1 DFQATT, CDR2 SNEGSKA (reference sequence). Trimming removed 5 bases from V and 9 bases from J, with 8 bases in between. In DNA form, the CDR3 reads TGCAGTGCTTCCTGGGCTGAGCAGTTCTTC. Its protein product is CSASWAEQFF.

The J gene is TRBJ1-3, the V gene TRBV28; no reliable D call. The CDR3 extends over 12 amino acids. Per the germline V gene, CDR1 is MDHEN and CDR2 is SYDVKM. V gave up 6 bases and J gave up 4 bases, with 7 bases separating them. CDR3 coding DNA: TGTGCCAGCAGCCCGCCGGGAAACACCATATATTTT. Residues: CASSPPGNTIYF. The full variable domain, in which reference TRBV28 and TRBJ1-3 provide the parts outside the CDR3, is DVKVTQSSRYLVKRTGEKVFLECVQDMDHENMFWYRQDPGLGLRLIYFSYDVKMKEKGDIPEGYSVSREKKERFSLILESASTNQTSMYLCASSPPGNTIYFGEGSWLTVV.

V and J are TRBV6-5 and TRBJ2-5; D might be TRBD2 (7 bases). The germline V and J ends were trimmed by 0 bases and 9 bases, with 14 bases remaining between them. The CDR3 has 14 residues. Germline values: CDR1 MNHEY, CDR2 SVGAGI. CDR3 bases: TGTGCCAGCAGTTACTCGGGGGGGCGTGAGGCCCAGTACTTC. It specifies CASSYSGGREAQYF.

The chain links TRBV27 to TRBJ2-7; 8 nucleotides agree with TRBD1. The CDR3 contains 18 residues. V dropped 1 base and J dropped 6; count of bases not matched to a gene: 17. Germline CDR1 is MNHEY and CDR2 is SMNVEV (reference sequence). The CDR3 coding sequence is TGTGCCAGCAGTTTATGGGGGACAGGCGGGCTCTTCGGACTCGAGCAGTACTTC. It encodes CASSLWGTGGLFGLEQYF.

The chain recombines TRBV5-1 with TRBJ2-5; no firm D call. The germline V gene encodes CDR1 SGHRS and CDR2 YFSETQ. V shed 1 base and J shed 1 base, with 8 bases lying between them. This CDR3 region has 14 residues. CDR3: CASSLYGPQETQYF. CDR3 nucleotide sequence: TGCGCCAGCAGCTTGTATGGACCCCAAGAGACCCAGTACTTC.

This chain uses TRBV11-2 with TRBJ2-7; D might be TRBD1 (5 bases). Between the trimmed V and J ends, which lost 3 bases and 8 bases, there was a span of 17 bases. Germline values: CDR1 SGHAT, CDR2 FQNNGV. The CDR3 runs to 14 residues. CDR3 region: CASSLGQGVGQQYF. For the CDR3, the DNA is TGTGCCAGCAGCTTGGGTCAGGGTGTAGGTCAGCAGTACTTC. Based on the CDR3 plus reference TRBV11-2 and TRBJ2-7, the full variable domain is EAGVAQSPRYKIIEKRQSVAFWCNPISGHATLYWYQQILGQGPKLLIQFQNNGVVDDSQLPKDRFSAERLKGVDSTLKIQPAKLEDSAVYLCASSLGQGVGQQYFGPGTRLTVT.

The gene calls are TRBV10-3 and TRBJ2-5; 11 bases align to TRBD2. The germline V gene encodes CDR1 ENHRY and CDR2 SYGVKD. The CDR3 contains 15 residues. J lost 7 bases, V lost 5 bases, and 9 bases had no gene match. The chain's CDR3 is CAISTTSGTPWTQYF. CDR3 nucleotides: TGTGCCATCAGTACGACTAGCGGGACCCCTTGGACCCAGTACTTC.